The clone carrying this T cell receptor (beta chain) was counted ten times or more. Its target is unknown. The source of the sample is a study of blood T cells in healthy people across ages. Study-wide results and caveats: Researchers report that TCR beta diversity correlated strongly with naive T cell percentage.

It was with a sample-barcoded 5' primer and a J-beta primer mix that a second PCR of roughly 7 to 12 cycles was run. Unique molecular identifiers of 12 random nucleotides labeled each cDNA. MiXCR, applied by TCRdb to the 5' RACE reads, yields one record per CDR3 protein. The sample has some 1.5 million distinct CDR3 sequences, about 28% seen once; the top ten hold 6.5% to 8.5%. The CDR3 is 14 residues long. Germline CDR1 and CDR2: SGHTA and FQGNSA. V lost 4 bases to trimming and J lost 2 bases; unmatched junction nucleotides: 5. Each individual donor underwent a draw of about 11 milliliters of peripheral blood.

The chain is built from TRBV7-2 and TRBJ2-7, with TRBD1 matching over 7 bases. The specimen sequenced was blood. The receptor's source is a woman in her twenties or thirties in good health. The CDR3 region is CASSSETGPYEQYF. For the CDR3, the DNA is TGTGCCAGCAGCTCAGAGACAGGGCCCTACGAGCAGTACTTC.